A selection of T cell receptor beta chains follows, all from one sample in a study of T-cell reconstitution after alpha-beta-depleted transplantation in children. TCRdb analysed the PCR reads with MiXCR anew, one entry per CDR3 protein. This table holds 440,000 or so distinct CDR3 sequences, 11% found once. Sequencing was performed on PBMCs from the stem cell graft donor, taken from the stem cell graft. These receptors were obtained from a human donor who donated a stem cell graft to a child with acute myeloid leukemia. The CDR3 runs from the conserved cysteine through the conserved F or W. The D gene is left open where the match is weak. Clone size is shown for a subset of rows, as once, few, many or a class of expanded clone.

j_gene,v_gene,abundance,d_gene,CDR3nt,CDR3aa
TRBJ2-3,TRBV15,.,.,TGTGCCACCAGCAGAGAGAAAGCGGGAGATACGCAGTATTTT,CATSREKAGDTQYF
TRBJ1-1,TRBV7-8,.,TRBD1,TGTGCCAGCAGCTCAAGGACAGGATTGAACACTGAAGCTTTCTTT,CASSSRTGLNTEAFF
TRBJ2-5,TRBV15,.,.,TGTGCCACCAGCAGAGGTGAGGGTAGGGAGACCCAGTACTTC,CATSRGEGRETQYF
TRBJ2-3,TRBV4-2,.,.,TGTGCCAGCAGCCAAGAAACCAGAACCACAGATACGCAGTATTTT,CASSQETRTTDTQYF
TRBJ1-1,TRBV6-6,few,.,TGTGCCAGCAGTTACAACCGAGGAACTGAAGCTTTCTTT,CASSYNRGTEAFF
TRBJ2-1,TRBV4-3,.,TRBD2,TGCGCCAGCAGCCAAGGTGATCTAGCGGGAGTCCCCTACAATGAGCAGTTCTTC,CASSQGDLAGVPYNEQFF
TRBJ2-1,TRBV29-1,.,.,TGCAGCCTTTCGAAAGGGGGCGCGGGGTATGAGCAGTTCTTC,CSLSKGGAGYEQFF
TRBJ2-4,TRBV7-2,many,.,TGTGCCAGCAGCTTTTTACAGGGAGACATTCAGTACTTC,CASSFLQGDIQYF
TRBJ1-5,TRBV5-1,.,.,TGCGCCAGCAGCTTGGAAGGGGCCTTTAATCAGCCCCAGCATTTT,CASSLEGAFNQPQHF
TRBJ2-3,TRBV4-2,many,TRBD1,TGTGCCAGCAGCCAAGGGACAGGGGTAGATACGCAGTATTTT,CASSQGTGVDTQYF
TRBJ2-1,TRBV4-1,few,.,TGCGCCAGCAGCCAACCGGGACCCGCCTCCTACAATGAGCAGTTCTTC,CASSQPGPASYNEQFF
TRBJ2-7,TRBV29-1,few,.,TGCAGCGTCCCCGCCAGCGCGTACGAGCAGTACTTC,CSVPASAYEQYF
TRBJ2-1,TRBV3-1,few,.,TGTGCCAGCAGTTTGCTACGGGCCAGCGTCACCTACAATGAGCAGTTCTTC,CASSLLRASVTYNEQFF
TRBJ1-6,TRBV10-3,few,TRBD1,TGTGCCATCAGTGAGCGGCAGGGGGCTAATTCACCCCTCCACTTT,CAISERQGANSPLHF
TRBJ2-1,TRBV10-3,many,.,TGTGCCATCAGTGAGTCCAAGACAGACAATGAGCAGTTCTTC,CAISESKTDNEQFF
TRBJ1-1,TRBV6-6,.,.,TGTGCCAGCAGCCTCCGACTGCAAAGTGAAGCTTTCTTT,CASSLRLQSEAFF
TRBJ2-7,TRBV20-1,.,TRBD2,TGCATTGCTCTCTCCCAGACTAGCGGGAGGGCCTACGAGCAGTACTTC,CIALSQTSGRAYEQYF
TRBJ1-1,TRBV12-3/TRBV12-4,few,.,TGTGCCAGCAGGTCCGCCGGCTACATGAACACTGAAGCTTTCTTT,CASRSAGYMNTEAFF
TRBJ1-6,TRBV5-1,many,TRBD1,TGCGCCAGCAGCAGACAGGGGGACCATGGATTTAATTCACCCCTCCACTTT,CASSRQGDHGFNSPLHF
TRBJ2-2,TRBV5-6,.,.,TGTGCCAGCAGCTTGGGACCTCTGCGGACCGGGGAGCTGTTTTTT,CASSLGPLRTGELFF
TRBJ2-1,TRBV13,many,TRBD1,TGTGCCAGCAGCTCGGGACAGGGGGCTGGCAATGAGCAGTTCTTC,CASSSGQGAGNEQFF
TRBJ2-3,TRBV24-1,.,.,TGTGCCACCAGTGGGGACTCAGATACGCAGTATTTT,CATSGDSDTQYF
TRBJ1-6,TRBV27,few,TRBD1,TGTGCCAGCAGTTTACGGGACAGTAATTCACCCCTCCACTTT,CASSLRDSNSPLHF
TRBJ1-4,TRBV7-9,few,.,TGTGCCAGCAGCTTAGGGGACTTCTCTGAAAAACTGTTTTTT,CASSLGDFSEKLFF
TRBJ2-2,TRBV5-1,many,TRBD1,TGCGCCAGCAGCTCCGGGACAGTCGGCACCGGGGAGCTGTTTTTT,CASSSGTVGTGELFF
TRBJ2-3,TRBV5-1,few,.,TGCGCCAGCAGCTACGGGTCTTTCACAGATACGCAGTATTTT,CASSYGSFTDTQYF
TRBJ2-5,TRBV5-1,.,TRBD2,TGCGCCAGCAGCTTCGCTAGCGGGGCTCAAGAGACCCAGTACTTC,CASSFASGAQETQYF
TRBJ2-5,TRBV28,many,TRBD1,TGTGCCAGCAGACAGACAGGGCGTGAGACCCAGTACTTC,CASRQTGRETQYF
TRBJ2-6,TRBV18,.,.,TGTGCCAGCTCACCAAGTGGGGATGGGGCCAACGTCCTGACTTTC,CASSPSGDGANVLTF
TRBJ1-2,TRBV12-5,.,.,TGTGCTAGTGGGCAGGACATTCTCCTTTATGGCTACACCTTC,CASGQDILLYGYTF
TRBJ2-1,TRBV6-1,few,.,TGTGCCAGCAGCTTGGTAGAGGGCCTCTACAATGAGCAGTTCTTC,CASSLVEGLYNEQFF
TRBJ2-3,TRBV9,many,TRBD2,TGTGCCAGCAGCGTAGGGGGCGGGGGGCCCGATACGCAGTATTTT,CASSVGGGGPDTQYF
TRBJ2-7,TRBV27,few,TRBD1,TGTGCCAGCAGTTTAGTGCCCGGGACAGGGGCCTCCTACGAGCAGTACTTC,CASSLVPGTGASYEQYF